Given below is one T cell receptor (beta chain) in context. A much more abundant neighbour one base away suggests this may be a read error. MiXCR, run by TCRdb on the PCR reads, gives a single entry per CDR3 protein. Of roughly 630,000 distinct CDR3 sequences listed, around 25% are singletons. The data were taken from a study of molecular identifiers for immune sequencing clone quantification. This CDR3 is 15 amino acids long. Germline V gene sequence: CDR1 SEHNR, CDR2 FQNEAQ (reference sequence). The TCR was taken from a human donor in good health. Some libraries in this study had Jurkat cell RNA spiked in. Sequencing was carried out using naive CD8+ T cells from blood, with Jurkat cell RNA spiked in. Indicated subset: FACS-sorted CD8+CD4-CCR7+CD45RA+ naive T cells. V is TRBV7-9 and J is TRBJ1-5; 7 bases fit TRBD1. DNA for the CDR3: TGTGCCAGCAGCGGAGGGACAGAAAGCAATCAGCTCCAGCATTTT. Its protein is CASSGGTESNQLQHF.